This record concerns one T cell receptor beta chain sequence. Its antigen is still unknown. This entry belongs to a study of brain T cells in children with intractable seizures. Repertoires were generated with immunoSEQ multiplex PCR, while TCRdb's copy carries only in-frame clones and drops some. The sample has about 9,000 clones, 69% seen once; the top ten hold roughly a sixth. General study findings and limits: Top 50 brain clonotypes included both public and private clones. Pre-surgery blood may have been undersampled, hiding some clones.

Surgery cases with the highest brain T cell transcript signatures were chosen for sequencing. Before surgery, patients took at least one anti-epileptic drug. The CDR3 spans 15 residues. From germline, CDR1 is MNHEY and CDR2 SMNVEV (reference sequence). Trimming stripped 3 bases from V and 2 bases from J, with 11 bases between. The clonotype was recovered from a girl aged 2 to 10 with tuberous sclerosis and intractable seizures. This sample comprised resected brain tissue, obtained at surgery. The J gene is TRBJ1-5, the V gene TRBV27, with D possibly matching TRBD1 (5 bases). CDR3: CASSFGGGGNQPQHF. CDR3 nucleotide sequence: TGTGCCAGCAGTTTCGGGGGAGGCGGCAATCAGCCCCAGCATTTT.